Sequencing of this T cell receptor (beta chain) was carried out in a study of tumor-infiltrating lymphocytes in primary liver carcinoma. Study details: Patients diagnosed with primary liver carcinoma received treatment through surgical resection. Measuring 4.2 to 10 cm across, the tumors were staged as T1-T3 N0M0. Study-level findings and limits: Relative to tumor region pairs, the tumor-adjacent and tumor-blood pairs showed overlap that was lower.

The researchers produced TCR beta cDNA from roughly 550 ng total RNA with a constant-region primer. Libraries of TCR beta came from three nested multiplex PCR rounds with slightly modified ARM-PCR. Each of the first two PCR rounds ran approximately 9 cycles with TRBV1-TRBV30 forward and C-beta reverse primers. TCRdb processed the multiplex PCR reads anew with MiXCR; each CDR3 protein has one entry. The data hold 330,000 or so distinct CDR3 sequences, with 65% observed a single time. For blood RNA, unsorted whole blood served as the source, and germline DNA was extracted too. The CDR3 totals 13 residues. Germline V gene lookup returns CDR1 SGHAT and CDR2 FQNNGV. For this clonotype: Its antigen remains unidentified. One end of the junction does not line up with germline, which may come from a read error.

Sequencing was done on a sample of peripheral blood. The source is a man aged 35 to 55 with primary liver carcinoma and hepatitis B virus infection. The chain uses TRBV11-2 and TRBJ1-1; D possibly corresponds to TRBD1 (6 bases). The CDR3 DNA is TGTGCCAACAGCGCCAGGGGTTACGCTGAAGCTTTCTTT. This translates into CANSARGYAEAFF.